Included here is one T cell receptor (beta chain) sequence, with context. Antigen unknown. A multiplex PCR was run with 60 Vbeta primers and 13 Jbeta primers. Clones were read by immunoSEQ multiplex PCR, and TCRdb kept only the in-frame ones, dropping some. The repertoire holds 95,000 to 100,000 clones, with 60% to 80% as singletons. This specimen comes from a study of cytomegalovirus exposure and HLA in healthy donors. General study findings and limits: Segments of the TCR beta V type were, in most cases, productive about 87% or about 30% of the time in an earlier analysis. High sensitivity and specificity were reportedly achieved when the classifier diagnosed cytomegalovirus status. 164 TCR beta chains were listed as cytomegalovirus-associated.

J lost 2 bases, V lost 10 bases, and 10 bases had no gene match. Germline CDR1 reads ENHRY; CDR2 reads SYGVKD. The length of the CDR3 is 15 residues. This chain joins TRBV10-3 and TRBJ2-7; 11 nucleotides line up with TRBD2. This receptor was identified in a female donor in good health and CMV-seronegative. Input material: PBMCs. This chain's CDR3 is CATQDGTSGPYEQYF. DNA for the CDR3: TGTGCCACCCAGGACGGGACTAGCGGCCCCTACGAGCAGTACTTC.